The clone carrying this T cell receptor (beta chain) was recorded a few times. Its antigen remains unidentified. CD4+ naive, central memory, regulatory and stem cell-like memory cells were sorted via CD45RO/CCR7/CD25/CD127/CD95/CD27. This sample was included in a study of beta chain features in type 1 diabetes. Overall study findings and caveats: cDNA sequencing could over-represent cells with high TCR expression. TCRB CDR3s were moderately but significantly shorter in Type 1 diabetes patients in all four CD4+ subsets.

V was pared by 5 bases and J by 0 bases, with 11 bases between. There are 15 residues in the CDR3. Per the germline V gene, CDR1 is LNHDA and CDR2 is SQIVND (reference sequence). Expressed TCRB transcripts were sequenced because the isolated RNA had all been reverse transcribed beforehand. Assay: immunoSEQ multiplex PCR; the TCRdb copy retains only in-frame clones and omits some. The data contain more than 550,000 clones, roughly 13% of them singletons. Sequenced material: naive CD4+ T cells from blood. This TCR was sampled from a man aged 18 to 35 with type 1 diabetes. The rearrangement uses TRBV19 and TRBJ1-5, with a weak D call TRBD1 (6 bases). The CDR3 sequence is CASSSTGYSNQPQHF. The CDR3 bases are TGTGCCAGTAGTTCGACAGGCTATAGCAATCAGCCCCAGCATTTT.